The 27 T cell receptor beta chains given below trace back to one sample, sequenced in a study of blood T cells in healthy people across ages. Together with a sample-barcoded 5' primer, a J-beta primer mix was included in a second PCR lasting roughly 6 to 12 cycles. TCRdb analysed the 5' RACE reads with MiXCR anew, one entry per CDR3 protein. The table lists over a million distinct CDR3 sequences, roughly 45% of them singletons. Sequences were obtained from blood. These receptors were collected from a woman younger than 30 in good health.

As for this clonotype: A much larger clone differs by one base, so this may be a read error. J is TRBJ2-7 and V is TRBV10-3; 9 bases align to TRBD2. Per the germline V gene, CDR1 is ENHRY and CDR2 is SYGVKD. The CDR3 has 15 residues. V dropped 7 bases and J dropped 7; count of bases not matched to a gene: 14. CDR3 sequence: CAITELAGSYNEQYF. CDR3 bases: TGTGCCATCACCGAACTAGCGGGTAGCTACAATGAGCAGTACTTC.

The V gene is TRBV5-6, the J gene TRBJ2-1, with 8 bases matching TRBD1. The CDR3 has 17 amino acids. Trimming took 0 bases from V and 3 from J; bases not matched to a gene: 8. From germline, CDR1 is SGHDT and CDR2 YYEEEE. This CDR3 reads CASSLVWTGSVYNEQFF. The CDR3 nucleotides are TGTGCCAGCAGCTTGGTGTGGACAGGGAGCGTCTACAATGAGCAGTTCTTC.

The genes are TRBV12-3 or TRBV12-4 and TRBJ2-1; TRBD1 matches 9 bases. This CDR3 spans 16 amino acids. With V trimmed by 4 bases and J by 4 bases, 8 bases remained unmatched. CDR3 bases: TGTGCCAGCAGTTCGCCCCACAGGGGGCCGTACAATGAGCAGTTCTTC. It codes for CASSSPHRGPYNEQFF.

This sequence joins TRBV20-1 and TRBJ2-5; TRBD2 matches at 7 bases. The V gene's germline CDR1 is DFQATT and CDR2 SNEGSKA (reference sequence). V was clipped by 8 bases and J by 3 bases; unmatched bases: 6. The CDR3 contains 12 residues. The CDR3 protein is CSPLGGKETQYF. In nucleotides, the CDR3 is TGCAGTCCCCTGGGGGGGAAAGAGACCCAGTACTTC.

The V and J genes are TRBV12-3 or TRBV12-4 and TRBJ1-1; 8 bases agree with TRBD1. V shed 3 bases, J shed 5 bases, and the junction held 8 bases outside the gene matches. The CDR3 is made up of 15 amino acids. CDR3 in amino acids: CASSLPRTGFTEAFF. For the CDR3, the DNA is TGTGCCAGCAGTTTGCCTAGGACAGGGTTTACTGAAGCTTTCTTT.

The chain is built from TRBV20-1 and TRBJ1-2; no clear D gene. The CDR3 contains 15 residues. V lost 0 bases and J lost 4, with 15 bases in between. CDR1 is DFQATT and CDR2 is SNEGSKA in the germline V gene (reference sequence). CDR3 sequence reads: CSARDLAGGIYGYTF. DNA for the CDR3: TGCAGTGCTAGAGATCTGGCAGGAGGAATCTATGGCTACACCTTC.

In its sample, this clonotype was seen a few times. CDR3 bases: TGTGCCAGCACCCCTCCCCGGGCGGGACCCCTCTTTGAGCAGTACTTC. It yields the protein CASTPPRAGPLFEQYF. The chain uses TRBV7-9 and TRBJ2-5; possibly TRBD2 for D (6 bases). The V end was cut by 7 bases, the J end by 11 bases, with 29 bases between. Germline CDR1 and CDR2: SEHNR and FQNEAQ (reference sequence). The CDR3 loop spans 16 amino acids. The entire variable domain, with the rest obtained from reference TRBV7-9 and TRBJ2-5, is as follows: DTGVSQNPRHKITKRGQNVTFRCDPISEHNRLYWYRQTLGQGPEFLTYFQNEAQLEKSRLLSDRFSAERPKGSFSTLEIQRTEQGDSAMYLCASTPPRAGPLFEQYFGPGTRLLVL.

The chain couples TRBV12-3 or TRBV12-4 to TRBJ1-1; tentative D call: TRBD1 (6 bases). CDR3 length equals 12 residues. Trimming cost V 7 bases and J 3 bases, with 9 bases left between them. CDR3 sequence (DNA): TGTGCCAGCACCAGGGGATACACTGAAGCTTTCTTT. This gives the protein CASTRGYTEAFF.

This clonotype was seen ten or more times. The rearrangement links TRBV10-3 to TRBJ2-3; possibly TRBD2 for D (6 bases). Germline loops: CDR1 ENHRY, CDR2 SYGVKD. Deletions cut 10 bases from V and 1 base from J, with 12 bases between. The CDR3 is 13 residues long. In DNA, the CDR3 is TGTGCCACCGGAGGGGTTGGCACAGATACGCAGTATTTT. This codes for CATGGVGTDTQYF.

The chain recombines TRBV12-3 or TRBV12-4 with TRBJ1-2; D is unresolved. This CDR3 comprises 13 residues. V dropped 6 bases and J dropped 4 bases, with 12 bases sitting between them. The CDR3 sequence: CASSKEPLYGYTF. The CDR3 DNA reads TGTGCCAGCAGCAAGGAGCCCCTCTATGGCTACACCTTC.

This sequence joins TRBV2 and TRBJ2-5, with 9 bases matching TRBD2. The CDR3 is 14 amino acids. After removal of 2 bases from V and 11 bases from J, the junction contained 9 bases not matched to a gene. CDR1 and CDR2 (germline): SNHLY, FYNNEI. For the CDR3, the DNA is TGTGCCAGCAGTGAAACCCTAGCGGGGAGGGAGCAGTACTTC. As protein: CASSETLAGREQYF.

This clonotype was observed a handful of times. The V gene is TRBV6-2 or TRBV6-3, the J gene TRBJ1-1; unclear D gene. Per germline, CDR1 MNHEY and CDR2 SVGEGT. This CDR3 is built from 13 residues. V gave up 6 bases and J gave up 0 bases, with 8 bases separating them. The CDR3 is CASRDLMNTEAFF. The CDR3 DNA follows: TGTGCCAGCAGGGACCTTATGAACACTGAAGCTTTCTTT.

The chain has TRBV6-1 and TRBJ1-5; 7 bases are shared with TRBD1. V was pared by 2 bases and J by 4 bases, with 8 bases of the junction left unmatched. The germline gives CDR1 MNHNS, CDR2 SASEGT. This CDR3 has 16 residues. The CDR3 coding sequence is TGTGCCAGCAGTGAACCCCACAGGGGTGGGAATCAGCCCCAGCATTTT. Amino acid sequence: CASSEPHRGGNQPQHF.

This clonotype was seen more than once but under ten times. The chain couples TRBV4-2 to TRBJ2-4, with D maybe TRBD1 (6 bases). Germline CDR1 LGHNA, CDR2 YNFKEQ. The CDR3 length is 15 residues. V was clipped by 9 bases and J by 1 base, with 16 bases between them. The CDR3 here is CASNHHRAAKNIQYF. DNA for the CDR3: TGTGCCAGTAACCATCACAGGGCTGCCAAAAACATTCAGTACTTC.

The V call is TRBV29-1, the J call TRBJ2-1; 7 nucleotides agree with TRBD2. From germline, CDR1 is SQVTM and CDR2 ANQGSEA. The CDR3 is 16 residues long. Losses at the gene ends were 3 bases for V and 3 bases for J; bases not matched to a gene: 11. The CDR3: CSVEWGGAGNYNEQFF. Here the CDR3 DNA reads TGCAGCGTTGAGTGGGGGGGAGCGGGAAACTACAATGAGCAGTTCTTC.

Worth noting for this clonotype: Sequence at one end of the junction differs from germline and may be a read error. The chain combines TRBV12-3 or TRBV12-4 with TRBJ2-3; D is undetermined. The CDR3 is 13 residues long. The CDR3 DNA reads TGTGCCGGCAGAACGGATGGCACAGATACGCAGTATTTT. Protein sequence: CAGRTDGTDTQYF.

The V gene is TRBV6-5, the J gene TRBJ2-6; a weak D match, TRBD1 (5 bases). There are 16 residues in the CDR3. Germline CDR1 reads MNHEY; CDR2 reads SVGAGI. Deletions cut 6 bases from V and 0 bases from J, with 12 bases between. The CDR3 DNA reads TGTGCCAGCAGATCGACAGTCAACTCTGGGGCCAACGTCCTGACTTTC. As protein: CASRSTVNSGANVLTF.

The chain is built from TRBV6-6 and TRBJ2-6; D is possibly TRBD1 (6 bases). The CDR3 sequence is 17 residues long. Trimming removed 6 bases at V and 1 base at J, with 16 bases between. CDR1 is MNHNY, CDR2 SVGAGI, per germline (reference sequence). The CDR3 region is CASRGTRNPSGANVLTF. CDR3 sequence (DNA): TGTGCCAGCAGGGGGACACGAAACCCGTCTGGGGCCAACGTCCTGACTTTC.

This clonotype was seen ten or more times. The chain employs TRBV12-3 or TRBV12-4 and TRBJ2-3; D uncertain. CDR3 length: 11 amino acids. With 3 bases removed from V and 5 bases from J, the gap between germline ends came to 3 bases. The CDR3 DNA sequence: TGTGCCAGCAGTTTCATAGATACGCAGTATTTT. Residues: CASSFIDTQYF.

This clonotype was counted between two and nine times. The chain couples TRBV6-5 to TRBJ2-1, with 9 positions matching TRBD2. Germline trimming cut 9 bases from V and 0 bases from J; bases unmatched to any gene: 3. Per germline, CDR1 MNHEY and CDR2 SVGAGI. This CDR3 has 14 amino acids. CDR3 nucleotides: TGTGCCAGTGGACTAGCGAGCTCCTACAATGAGCAGTTCTTC. Its translation: CASGLASSYNEQFF.

The CDR3 DNA reads as TGTGCCAGCAGTTCCCGCGGAGCGGGGACAACCTACGAGCAGTACTTC. It is translated as CASSSRGAGTTYEQYF. The rearrangement links TRBV27 to TRBJ2-4; perhaps TRBD2 as D (7 bases). The DNA end lines up better with TRBJ2-7; the J call may be wrong. Germline V gene lookup returns CDR1 MNHEY and CDR2 SMNVEV (reference sequence). The CDR3 extends over 16 amino acids.

This rearrangement joins TRBV6-6 to TRBJ1-6; D remains unclear. CDR1 and CDR2 (germline): MNHNY, SVGAGI (reference sequence). Trimming removed 2 bases at V and 13 bases at J, with 9 bases between. The CDR3 runs 12 residues. The CDR3 protein is CASSYPTPPLHF. The DNA of the CDR3 is TGTGCCAGCAGTTACCCCACTCCGCCCCTCCACTTT.

This clonotype was recorded a few times. The chain couples TRBV7-2 to TRBJ2-3; 8 positions agree with TRBD1. V lost 4 bases, J lost 5 bases, and 8 bases stayed unmatched. In germline, CDR1 is SGHTA, CDR2 FQGNSA. CDR3 size: 15 residues. CDR3 DNA: TGTGCCAGCAGCTCCCAGGGGGCGATGGTAGATACGCAGTATTTT. Amino acids: CASSSQGAMVDTQYF.

This clonotype has more than one count but fewer than ten. This chain connects TRBV11-2 to TRBJ2-3, with D tentatively TRBD1 (6 bases). The germline V gene encodes CDR1 SGHAT and CDR2 FQNNGV. The V and J ends lost 4 bases and 2 bases respectively, with 22 bases between them. The CDR3 is 18 amino acids. The CDR3 bases are TGTGCCAGCAGCTCGAACTCCAGGGGCTTTGGAGCCACAGATACGCAGTATTTT. The encoded protein is CASSSNSRGFGATDTQYF.

Many counts were recorded for this clonotype. The genes are TRBV7-9 and TRBJ1-4; perhaps TRBD1 as D (5 bases). Germline CDR1 and CDR2: SEHNR and FQNEAQ (reference sequence). This CDR3 is 14 amino acids long. V dropped 1 base and J dropped 8 bases, with 11 bases sitting between them. The CDR3 sequence is CASSLGGGDEKLFF. In nucleotides, the CDR3 is TGTGCCAGCAGCTTAGGCGGGGGTGACGAAAAACTGTTTTTT.

CDR3 sequence (DNA): TGTGCCAGCAGCTTAGCGGGACTACCAGTGAATGAGCAGTTCTTC. The encoded protein is CASSLAGLPVNEQFF. The V gene is TRBV7-2, the J gene TRBJ2-1; 7 bases align to TRBD2. CDR3 size: 15 residues. With 0 bases clipped from V and 7 bases from J, the junction kept 6 bases outside the gene matches. From germline, CDR1 is SGHTA and CDR2 FQGNSA.

The chain recombines TRBV3-1 with TRBJ1-2; tentatively, D is TRBD1 (5 bases). The germline V and J ends were trimmed by 0 bases and 8 bases, with 16 bases remaining between them. Germline V gene sequence: CDR1 LGHDT, CDR2 YNNKEL (reference sequence). The length of the CDR3 is 15 residues. The CDR3 region is CASSQEGDGRGGYTF. CDR3 coding DNA: TGTGCCAGCAGCCAAGAGGGGGACGGGAGGGGCGGCTACACCTTC. The whole variable domain, remainder taken from reference TRBV3-1 and TRBJ1-2, is DTAVSQTPKYLVTQMGNDKSIKCEQNLGHDTMYWYKQDSKKFLKIMFSYNNKELIINETVPNRFSPKSPDKAHLNLHINSLELGDSAVYFCASSQEGDGRGGYTFGSGTRLTVV.